This TCR beta chain was sequenced in a study of OX40 agonist ivuxolimab in advanced cancers. Turning to the study itself: Patients' therapy was ivuxolimab, an antibody that acts as an agonist of OX40 (CD134).

CDR1 SGDLS and CDR2 YYNGEE come from the germline V gene. There are 15 residues in the CDR3. V was shortened by 4 bases and J by 5 bases, with 19 bases between the two germline ends. The method was immunoSEQ multiplex PCR; TCRdb's version includes in-frame clones alone and lacks a portion of them. This table has approximately 50,000 clones, roughly four fifths appearing once. Samples were taken at baseline and on day 1 of cycles 4 and 7. The sample was CD4+ or CD8+ T cells sorted from blood, taken in a trial of the OX40 agonist ivuxolimab. V and J are TRBV9 and TRBJ2-7; D is perhaps TRBD1 (6 bases). This clonotype originated in an adult with an advanced solid tumor such as melanoma, head and neck, liver or kidney cancer. The CDR3 nucleotides are TGTGCCAGCAGCCAGATGGGGCAGGGGTGGGACGAGCAGTACTTC. Amino acids: CASSQMGQGWDEQYF.